This T cell receptor (beta chain) was found in a study of blood T cell repertoires in COVID-19 (TCRdb year 2020). Context from the whole study: Recovered participants in ImmuneRACE Cohort 3 were defined by two consecutive negative NP/OP PCR tests, clearance by a healthcare professional, or resolution of symptoms. The collaborator samples originated in the United States, Italy and Spain and spanned the acute and convalescent phases of COVID-19. Where available, HLA class I and class II types were obtained from metadata supplied by the sample provider rather than from assay-based typing. The dataset comprised deeply sampled blood TCRbeta repertoires from subjects exposed to, actively infected with, or recovered from COVID-19. A de-identified subject ID, COVID-19 status, age in years and sex were almost always included in the sample metadata. The prospective study material was composed of cDNA or gDNA derived from T cells, B-cell-depleted T cells, or PBMCs. The samples were drawn from the first 160 participants of the ongoing ImmuneRACE study and from under 1,500 subjects provided by 6 global collaborators. The repertoires were released in a freely available public database intended as a resource for research on the immune response to SARS-CoV-2. The research as a whole found: How much clinical and demographic metadata was included differed by source and by participant, and the metadata was provided uncurated.

Reading the germline V gene (reference sequence) gives CDR1 LNHDA and CDR2 SQIVND. From the cysteine up to the phenylalanine, the CDR3 has a length of 16 residues. The read is trimmed to its CDR3 DNA, 48 bases read in frame from base 1. Here V drops 4 bases and J drops 6 bases, and the junction holds 12 bases not matched to any gene. TCRbeta CDR3 regions were amplified from genomic DNA by means of the immunoSEQ Assay, a bias-controlled multiplex PCR. In the source study's methods: The number of nucleated cells in each sample was estimated by amplification of reference gene primers within the assay. To quantify the absolute abundance of each unique TCRbeta CDR3 rearrangement, sequence reads were collapsed and filtered. Productive Simpson clonality was computed per sample as the square root of Simpson's diversity index over productive rearrangements. Entries here come from immuneACCESS through TCRdb and include only in-frame sequences with V and J called. Some clones fail to appear in such tables; in the studies checked, an unresolved V gene covers under half of the shortfall, and the cause of the remainder is unknown. The DNA gave D and trimming, while V, J and clone size come from that table. The sample data list around 190,000 clones, and 86% of these were observed just once. The ten largest clones represent about 26% of the sample.

Participants in the prospective study were aged about 18 to 90 years, lived in 24 United States geographic areas, and enrolled through a virtual design. In the prospective study, participants were assigned to cohorts based on the clinical history participants reported in a screening survey and a study questionnaire. Each participant in the prospective study had whole blood, serum and a nasopharyngeal or oropharyngeal swab collected by mobile phlebotomists. Additional blood draws and questionnaires over an approximately 2-month period could optionally be provided by prospective study participants. Before DNA extraction, prospective study blood samples were shipped either frozen or at room temperature. Concerning this clone: Its antigen has not been determined. Base qualities are not at hand, and no much larger clone is one base apart.

The rearrangement combines TRBV19 with TRBJ1-2, with 9 central nucleotides matching TRBD1. Sequences were obtained from PBMCs or T cells enriched from blood (not recorded which). The receptor was isolated from a woman in her thirties or forties in a cohort exposed to, infected with or recovered from COVID-19 (not recorded which). At the DNA level, the sequence is TGTGCCAGTAGTAAACAGGGGGCGGCCCACGGGGATGGCTACACCTTC. Its amino acids are CASSKQGAAHGDGYTF.